Reported below is one T cell receptor beta chain. It lacks a known antigen. The record has no base qualities; no much larger clone is one base away. The CDR1 and CDR2 encoded by the germline V gene (reference sequence) are LNHDA and SQIVND. From its cysteine to its phenylalanine, the CDR3 spans 15 amino acids. Only the CDR3 region is kept as DNA, spanning 45 bases read in frame from base 1. Deletion took 1 base off V and 7 bases off J, with a span of 13 bases between the germline ends. This record comes from a study of blood T cell repertoires in COVID-19 (TCRdb year 2020). In terms of the full investigation: Samples covering the acute and convalescent phases of COVID-19 were provided by collaborators in the United States, Italy and Spain. The material from the prospective study consisted of cDNA or gDNA derived from T cells, B-cell-depleted T cells, or PBMCs. Subjects who had been exposed to COVID-19, were actively infected with it, or had recovered from it provided the deeply sampled blood TCRbeta repertoires that made up the dataset. The repertoires were made available in a free public database intended to serve as a resource for research on the immune response to SARS-CoV-2. Samples came from the ongoing ImmuneRACE study (first 160 participants) plus 1,254 subjects from 6 global collaborators. Nearly every sample came with metadata listing a de-identified subject ID, COVID-19 status, age in years and sex. HLA class I and class II types, where available, came from metadata supplied by the sample provider rather than from assay-based typing.

The immunoSEQ Assay, a bias-controlled multiplex PCR, was used to amplify TCRbeta CDR3 regions from genomic DNA. Under the source paper's analysis protocol: The number of nucleated cells in each sample was estimated by amplification of reference gene primers within the assay. To quantify the absolute abundance of each unique TCRbeta CDR3 rearrangement, sequence reads were collapsed and filtered. For each sample, productive Simpson clonality was calculated as the square root of Simpson's diversity index over productive rearrangements. Drawn from immuneACCESS, this table holds only the in-frame rearrangements with V and J called that TCRdb kept. Clones are partly lost; checked studies trace under half to an unresolved V gene and leave the rest unexplained. Clone size and the V and J calls come from that table; the DNA yielded D and trimming. Here the sample has 210,000 or so clones; around 83% occur a single time. The ten top clones hold under 3.5% of the sample.

The paper's findings and limits, for the study overall: Clinical and demographic metadata were provided uncurated, with the amount varying by source and participant.

The collaborating institutions used their own protocols to collect whole blood in K2EDTA tubes. For TCRbeta analysis, collaborators shipped samples in one of three forms: frozen whole blood, isolated PBMCs, or DNA extracted from either of those sample types. The sequence links TRBV19 to TRBJ2-2; a tentative D call is TRBD2 (5 bases match). The clonotype originates from a man aged 50 or older with active or convalescent COVID-19. The sample consisted of peripheral blood. Here the CDR3 is given as CASSIGRVGGGELFF. In nucleotide form, the sequence is TGTGCCAGTAGTATAGGAAGAGTTGGAGGCGGGGAGCTGTTTTTT.